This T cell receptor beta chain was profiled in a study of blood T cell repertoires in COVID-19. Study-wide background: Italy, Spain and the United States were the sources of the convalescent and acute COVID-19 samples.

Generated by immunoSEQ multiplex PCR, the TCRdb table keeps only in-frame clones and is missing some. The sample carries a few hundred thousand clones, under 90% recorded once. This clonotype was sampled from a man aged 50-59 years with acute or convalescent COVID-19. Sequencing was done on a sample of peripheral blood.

This chain's CDR3 is CASSSDTYEQYF. The DNA for the CDR3 is TGTGCCAGCAGTTCCGACACCTACGAGCAGTACTTC. The chain carries TRBV12-3 or TRBV12-4 and TRBJ2-7; D uncertain. Trimming removed 4 bases at V and 2 bases at J, with 6 bases between. This CDR3 has 12 amino acids.